This entry describes one TCR beta chain. Its target is not known. The data were taken from a study of persistence of HIV-infected CD4 T cells. V lost 5 bases and J lost 3, with 14 bases in between. The CDR3 totals 15 residues. CDR1 and CDR2 from the germline V gene are MNHNS and SASEGT. Anti-CD3/anti-CD28 beads served as a nonspecific positive control stimulus. Sorting selected CD4+ T cells upregulating both CD40 ligand and CD69. CD8+ T cells were removed from PBMCs prior to stimulation. This was the immunoSEQ version 4 assay in survey mode. TCRdb keeps only in-frame clones here, not all; method: immunoSEQ multiplex PCR. The data hold about 45,000 clones, with 90% observed a single time.

The material sequenced was CD4+ T cells sorted from PBMCs after roughly 18-hour stimulation, taken from a patient who received antiretroviral therapy. The chain uses TRBV6-1 and TRBJ1-5; D ambiguous. This sequence was found in an adult woman with HIV who was CMV-seropositive. The DNA for the CDR3 is TGTGCCAGCAGTTCCTACGACGGGAACAATCAGCCCCAGCATTTT. The encoded protein is CASSSYDGNNQPQHF.